The sequence of this T cell receptor beta chain was determined in a study of OX40 agonist ivuxolimab in advanced cancers. Study at large: Ivuxolimab, an agonistic anti-OX40 (CD134) antibody, was given to patients.

Systemic immunosuppression or autoimmune disease history was grounds to exclude patients. The investigators sampled blood at baseline, at cycle 4 day 1, and at cycle 7 day 1. The CDR3 is 20 amino acids. TCRdb's copy holds only in-frame clones and misses some; the assay was immunoSEQ multiplex PCR. The sample includes 60,000 to 100,000 clones, roughly 80% of them seen just once. This clone was detected once. Its antigen is undetermined. Overall study findings and caveats: No determination was made of the antigen specificity of the expanded peripheral T cells.

The clonotype comes from an adult with an advanced solid tumor such as melanoma, head and neck, liver or kidney cancer. The source material was CD4+ or CD8+ T cells sorted from blood, sampled in a trial of the OX40 agonist ivuxolimab. The J gene is TRBJ2-5, the V gene TRBV21-1; TRBD2, the table's D call, lacks a check against the DNA. TRBV21-1 is a pseudogene. The CDR3 loop is CASEGPPPPATSGRKETQYF. Written as DNA, the CDR3 is TGTGCCAGCGAAGGTCCCCCCCCGCCGGCGACTAGCGGGAGAAAAGAGACCCAGTACTTC.